One sample yielded the 27 T cell receptor beta chains listed below, sequenced in a study of cytomegalovirus exposure and HLA in healthy donors. Both 60 Vbeta primers and 13 Jbeta primers went into the PCR. Some clones are missing from TCRdb's copy, which holds only in-frame ones; the method was immunoSEQ multiplex PCR. The sample shows some 60,000 clones, roughly 83% of them seen only once. Source material: PBMCs. The receptors were gathered from a man aged 40-55 years in good health and CMV-seronegative.

The chain joins TRBV27 to TRBJ2-1, with TRBD2 matching 11 bases. The CDR3 runs 15 residues. Losses at the gene ends were 5 bases for V and 6 bases for J; bases not matched to a gene: 6. Germline lookup yields CDR1 MNHEY and CDR2 SMNVEV (reference sequence). The CDR3 DNA is TGTGCCAGCAGTCCCGGGACTAGCGGACGCAATGAGCAGTTCTTC. Translation: CASSPGTSGRNEQFF.

This clone was detected only once. J is TRBJ1-5 and V is TRBV19; tentative D call: TRBD1 (6 bases). Trimming removed 5 bases at V and 0 bases at J, with 14 bases between. The germline V gene has CDR1 LNHDA and CDR2 SQIVND (reference sequence). The CDR3 sequence is 16 residues long. This CDR3 is CASSPDSGYSNQPQHF. The CDR3 nucleotides are TGTGCCAGTAGTCCGGACAGCGGCTATAGCAATCAGCCCCAGCATTTT.

Only a few counts were recorded for this clone. The chain uses TRBV6-5 and TRBJ1-5; no reliable D call. The CDR3 contains 13 residues. V was trimmed by 5 bases and J by 4 bases, leaving 9 bases between them. Germline-derived CDR1 and CDR2 are MNHEY and SVGAGI. The CDR3 sequence: CASSDSRNQPQHF. The CDR3, as DNA: TGTGCCAGCAGTGATAGTAGAAATCAGCCCCAGCATTTT.

The gene calls are TRBV30 and TRBJ1-3, with 12 positions matching TRBD1. The CDR3 length is 16 residues. Germline CDR1 is GTSNPN and CDR2 is SVGIG (reference sequence). V gave up 5 bases and J gave up 1 base; unmatched junction bases: 6. CDR3 sequence (DNA): TGTGCCTGGGGGGGACAGGGGGCTAGGTCTGGAAACACCATATATTTT. Translating gives CAWGGQGARSGNTIYF.

This rearrangement joins TRBV19 to TRBJ1-4; D is perhaps TRBD1 (5 bases). Germline loops: CDR1 LNHDA, CDR2 SQIVND (reference sequence). CDR3 length: 14 amino acids. V lost 4 bases, J lost 3 bases, and 9 bases lay in between. The CDR3 region is CASSTGGPNEKLFF. The CDR3 region has the DNA TGTGCCAGTAGTACGGGGGGACCTAATGAAAAACTGTTTTTT.

V usage is TRBV28 and J usage is TRBJ1-1; D not certain. The CDR3 has 17 amino acids. Germline V gene lookup returns CDR1 MDHEN and CDR2 SYDVKM. The germline V and J ends were trimmed by 1 base and 3 bases, with 18 bases remaining between them. The CDR3, as DNA: TGTGCCAGCAGTTTATCGGGTCTCCCGGCGAGTGACACTGAAGCTTTCTTT. Translation: CASSLSGLPASDTEAFF.

The rearrangement uses TRBV15 and TRBJ1-1; D is undetermined. Trimming removed 0 bases from V and 4 bases from J, with 12 bases in between. The CDR3 runs 15 residues. Germline V gene data show CDR1 as LNHNV and CDR2 as YYDKDF (reference sequence). DNA of the CDR3: TGTGCCACCAGCAGAGAGCTAGAGGTTCGCACTGAAGCTTTCTTT. This encodes CATSRELEVRTEAFF.

The chain uses TRBV19 and TRBJ1-5; 9 nucleotides agree with TRBD1. The CDR3 sequence is 15 residues long. The V and J ends lost 0 bases and 7 bases, in that order; junction bases with no gene match: 4. Germline assignment: CDR1 LNHDA and CDR2 SQIVND (reference sequence). In nucleotides, the CDR3 is TGTGCCAGTAGTATAGAGGACAGGGGATCCCAGCCCCAGCATTTT. Residues: CASSIEDRGSQPQHF.

V is TRBV19 and J is TRBJ1-2; TRBD1 agrees at 9 bases. The CDR3 spans 11 residues. Germline assignment: CDR1 LNHDA and CDR2 SQIVND (reference sequence). This CDR3 reads CDSDRGTGYTF. For the CDR3, the DNA is TGTGACTCGGACAGGGGAACCGGCTACACCTTC.

The chain joins TRBV7-8 to TRBJ2-3, with TRBD1 matching over 9 bases. Germline V lookup: CDR1 SGHVS, CDR2 FQNEAQ. V lost 5 bases to trimming and J lost 4 bases; unmatched junction nucleotides: 7. There are 15 residues in the CDR3. CDR3 nucleotides: TGTGCCAGCAGCCCAGGACAGGGGTACGCAGATACGCAGTATTTT. Its protein product is CASSPGQGYADTQYF.

This clone showed up just a few times. The chain couples TRBV20-1 to TRBJ2-5, with TRBD1 matching over 7 bases. The CDR3 sequence is 11 residues long. J lost 4 bases, V lost 6 bases, and 2 bases had no gene match. The germline gives CDR1 DFQATT, CDR2 SNEGSKA (reference sequence). The CDR3 DNA sequence: TGCAGTGCAAGACAGGGAGAGACCCAGTACTTC. It specifies CSARQGETQYF.

V is TRBV5-6 and J is TRBJ2-3, with D possibly being TRBD2 (5 bases). The CDR3 has 17 amino acids. The V end was cut by 4 bases, the J end by 1 base, with 19 bases between. Germline V gene lookup returns CDR1 SGHDT and CDR2 YYEEEE. The CDR3 coding sequence is TGTGCCAGCAGCACCCCGCGGGTAATGGTAGGCACAGATACGCAGTATTTT. As protein: CASSTPRVMVGTDTQYF. The variable domain in full, with the rest retrieved from reference TRBV5-6 and TRBJ2-3, is DAGVTQSPTHLIKTRGQQVTLRCSPKSGHDTVSWYQQALGQGPQFIFQYYEEEERQRGNFPDRFSGHQFPNYSSELNVNALLLGDSALYLCASSTPRVMVGTDTQYFGPGTRLTVL.

The chain joins TRBV5-4 to TRBJ1-5; no firm D call. Trimming removed 0 bases at V and 4 bases at J, with 5 bases between. This CDR3 comprises 13 residues. Germline CDR1 reads SGHNT; CDR2 reads YYREEE (reference sequence). The CDR3 loop reads CASSLGLNQPQHF. CDR3 DNA sequence: TGTGCCAGCAGCTTGGGGCTTAATCAGCCCCAGCATTTT.

This clone was seen once. J is TRBJ2-1 and V is TRBV18; no definite D call. V lost 2 bases, J lost 10 bases, and 12 bases lay in between. In germline, CDR1 is KGHSH, CDR2 LQKENI. This CDR3 spans 13 amino acids. CDR3 nucleotide sequence: TGTGCCAGCTCACCAGAGACGGAGTGGGAGCAGTTCTTC. Encoded protein: CASSPETEWEQFF.

This clone was picked up one time. The J gene is TRBJ2-5, the V gene TRBV29-1; possible D gene TRBD1, 5 bases. Trimming took off 7 bases at V and 1 base at J, with 10 bases between the two ends. The CDR3 spans 12 residues. Germline V lookup: CDR1 SQVTM, CDR2 ANQGSEA. The CDR3 here is CSGRQTQETQYF. The CDR3 DNA follows: TGCAGCGGGAGACAGACCCAAGAGACCCAGTACTTC.

The CDR3 DNA reads as TGTGCCAGCAGCCCACGGGCCGGAGGAGTGTCAGATACGCAGTATTTT. This translates into CASSPRAGGVSDTQYF. The chain uses TRBV7-2 and TRBJ2-3, with TRBD2 as a possible D gene (5 bases). The ends were cut back, 5 bases at V and 4 bases at J, with 19 bases in the middle. The CDR3 runs to 16 residues. CDR1 and CDR2 (germline): SGHTA, FQGNSA. The complete variable domain, with remaining parts taken from reference TRBV7-2 and TRBJ2-3, reads GAGVSQSPSNKVTEKGKDVELRCDPISGHTALYWYRQSLGQGLEFLIYFQGNSAPDKSGLPSDRFSAERTGGSVSTLTIQRTQQEDSAVYLCASSPRAGGVSDTQYFGPGTRLTVL.

The V call is TRBV11-2, the J call TRBJ1-2; D is unresolved. V shed 4 bases and J shed 0 bases, with 12 bases lying between them. The CDR3 is 15 residues long. Germline V gene lookup returns CDR1 SGHAT and CDR2 FQNNGV. DNA of the CDR3: TGTGCCAGCAGCTCCCGACTGCTTCCTAACTATGGCTACACCTTC. Translated: CASSSRLLPNYGYTF.

The chain employs TRBV7-2 and TRBJ2-4, with 9 positions matching TRBD2. The CDR3 extends over 18 amino acids. The V segment lost 5 bases and the J segment 0 bases; nucleotides outside the gene matches: 11. Germline V gene sequence: CDR1 SGHTA, CDR2 FQGNSA. The CDR3: CASSERGATLLAKNIQYF. In DNA form, the CDR3 reads TGTGCCAGCAGCGAGCGGGGGGCCACACTATTAGCCAAAAACATTCAGTACTTC. The full variable domain, with the rest looked up from reference TRBV7-2 and TRBJ2-4, is GAGVSQSPSNKVTEKGKDVELRCDPISGHTALYWYRQSLGQGLEFLIYFQGNSAPDKSGLPSDRFSAERTGGSVSTLTIQRTQQEDSAVYLCASSERGATLLAKNIQYFGAGTRLSVL.

This chain connects TRBV30 to TRBJ1-5, with a possible D match to TRBD1 (5 bases). The germline V and J ends were trimmed by 5 bases and 3 bases, with 11 bases remaining between them. The CDR3 spans 13 residues. CDR1 and CDR2 (germline): GTSNPN, SVGIG (reference sequence). The CDR3 bases are TGTGCCTGGGCTGACAGTAACAATCAGCCCCAGCATTTT. It is translated as CAWADSNNQPQHF.

The rearrangement joins TRBV5-4 to TRBJ2-5; TRBD2 aligns across 11 bases. The CDR3 is 16 residues long. Germline V lookup: CDR1 SGHNT, CDR2 YYREEE (reference sequence). Trimming removed 3 bases from V and 5 bases from J; junction bases left unmatched: 9. The CDR3 nucleotides read TGTGCCAGCAGCTCACTAGCGGGGGAAGACTGGGAGACCCAGTACTTC. Protein product: CASSSLAGEDWETQYF.

This chain joins TRBV29-1 and TRBJ2-3; TRBD1 agrees at 10 bases. After removal of 4 bases from V and 4 bases from J, the junction contained 8 bases not matched to a gene. Germline assignment: CDR1 SQVTM and CDR2 ANQGSEA. This CDR3 contains 15 residues. The CDR3 bases are TGCAGCGTTGCTTTGGGACAGGGGTTTTCAGATACGCAGTATTTT. Amino acid sequence: CSVALGQGFSDTQYF.

This chain links TRBV18 with TRBJ2-2; D may be TRBD1 (5 bases). CDR3 length: 14 amino acids. V was shortened by 3 bases and J by 5 bases, with 10 bases between the two germline ends. In germline, CDR1 is KGHSH, CDR2 LQKENI. CDR3 sequence reads: CASSPQTVTGELFF. The CDR3 bases are TGTGCCAGCTCACCCCAGACAGTAACCGGGGAGCTGTTTTTT.

This chain connects TRBV15 to TRBJ1-3, with D tentatively TRBD1 (5 bases). Trimming took 1 base from V and 1 from J, leaving 17 bases between them. The germline V gene has CDR1 LNHNV and CDR2 YYDKDF (reference sequence). The CDR3 extends over 18 amino acids. The CDR3 coding sequence is TGTGCCACCAGCAGAGGAATCCCCGGGACTGGATCTGGAAACACCATATATTTT. Translating gives CATSRGIPGTGSGNTIYF.

The V gene is TRBV5-6, the J gene TRBJ1-6, with D maybe TRBD1 (5 bases). Germline V lookup: CDR1 SGHDT, CDR2 YYEEEE. This CDR3 comprises 15 residues. Trimming cost V 4 bases and J 3 bases, with 11 bases left between them. The CDR3 bases are TGTGCCAGCAGCGGGGGGGGGTTCTATAATTCACCCCTCCACTTT. Amino acid sequence: CASSGGGFYNSPLHF.

The gene calls are TRBV2 and TRBJ1-5; D may be TRBD1 (5 bases). Germline V gene data show CDR1 as SNHLY and CDR2 as FYNNEI. The V and J ends lost 11 bases and 7 bases respectively, with 15 bases between them. The CDR3 has 12 amino acids. The CDR3 DNA sequence: TGTGCCGCCGCGGGGGTGAACCAGCCCCAGCATTTT. The encoded protein is CAAAGVNQPQHF.

The chain is built from TRBV28 and TRBJ1-6, with D perhaps matching TRBD1 (5 bases). This CDR3 contains 14 residues. V lost 2 bases and J 3 bases, leaving 5 bases between the germline ends. The germline V gene has CDR1 MDHEN and CDR2 SYDVKM. CDR3 nucleotide sequence: TGTGCCAGCAGTTTACAGGGCTATAATTCACCCCTCCACTTT. Protein sequence: CASSLQGYNSPLHF.

This clone has a single count. The chain links TRBV5-6 to TRBJ2-7; D is unclear. The CDR3 spans 15 residues. Germline V gene lookup returns CDR1 SGHDT and CDR2 YYEEEE. V lost 4 bases, J lost 7 bases, and 21 bases lay in between. The CDR3 region has the DNA TGTGCCAGCAGCCCCCAACCGAGGCGGCCGGAGGAGCAGTACTTC. This codes for CASSPQPRRPEEQYF.